Here is one T cell receptor (beta chain) with its context. Exclusion applied to patients with autoimmune disease history or systemic immunosuppression. This entry is derived from a study of OX40 agonist ivuxolimab in advanced cancers. Study at large: Patients in the trial were receiving intravenous ivuxolimab every 2 weeks, at doses of 0.01 to 10 mg/kg. Prior anti-PD-1, anti-PD-L1 or anti-CTLA-4 therapy was allowed; roughly 40% had some.

The data were produced by immunoSEQ multiplex PCR, yet TCRdb's version contains in-frame clones alone and is incomplete. The sample has 60,000 to 75,000 clones, roughly 80% seen once. CDR1 SGHKS and CDR2 YYEKEE come from the germline V gene (reference sequence). The CDR3 spans 14 residues. The V segment lost 7 bases and the J segment 5 bases; nucleotides outside the gene matches: 8. V usage is TRBV5-5 and J usage is TRBJ2-1; TRBD1 matches 8 bases. The receptor comes from an adult with an advanced solid tumor such as melanoma, head and neck, liver or kidney cancer. The sequenced sample was CD4+ or CD8+ T cells sorted from blood, obtained in a trial of the OX40 agonist ivuxolimab. The CDR3 sequence: CASGRTGRDNEQFF. DNA of the CDR3: TGTGCCAGCGGGAGGACAGGGCGCGACAATGAGCAGTTCTTC.